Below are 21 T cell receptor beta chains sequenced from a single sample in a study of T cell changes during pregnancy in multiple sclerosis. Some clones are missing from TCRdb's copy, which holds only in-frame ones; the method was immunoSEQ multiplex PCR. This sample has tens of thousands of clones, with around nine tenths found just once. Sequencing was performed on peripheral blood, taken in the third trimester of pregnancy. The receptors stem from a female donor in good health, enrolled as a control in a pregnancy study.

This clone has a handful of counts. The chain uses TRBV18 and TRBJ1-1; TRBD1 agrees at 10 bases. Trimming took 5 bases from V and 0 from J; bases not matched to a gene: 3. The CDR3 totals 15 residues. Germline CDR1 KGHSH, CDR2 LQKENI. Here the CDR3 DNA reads TGTGCCAGCTCAGGACAGGGGGGTATGAACACTGAAGCTTTCTTT. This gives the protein CASSGQGGMNTEAFF.

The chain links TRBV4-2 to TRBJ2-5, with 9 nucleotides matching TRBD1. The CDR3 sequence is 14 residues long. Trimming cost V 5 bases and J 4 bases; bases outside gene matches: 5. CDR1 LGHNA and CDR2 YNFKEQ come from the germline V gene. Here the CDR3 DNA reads TGTGCCAGCAGCAAGGACAGGGGCTTAGAGACCCAGTACTTC. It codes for CASSKDRGLETQYF.

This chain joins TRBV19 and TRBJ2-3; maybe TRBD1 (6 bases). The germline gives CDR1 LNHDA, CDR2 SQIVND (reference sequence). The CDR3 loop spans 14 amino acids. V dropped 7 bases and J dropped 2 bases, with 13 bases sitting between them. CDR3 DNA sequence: TGTGCCAGTAAGCCGGGACATCCCACAGATACGCAGTATTTT. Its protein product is CASKPGHPTDTQYF.

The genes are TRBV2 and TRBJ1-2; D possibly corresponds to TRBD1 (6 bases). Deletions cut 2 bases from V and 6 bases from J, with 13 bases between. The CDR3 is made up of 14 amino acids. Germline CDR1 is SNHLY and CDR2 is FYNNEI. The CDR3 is CASSENSPGDGYTF. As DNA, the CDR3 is TGTGCCAGCAGTGAAAATTCCCCAGGGGATGGCTACACCTTC.

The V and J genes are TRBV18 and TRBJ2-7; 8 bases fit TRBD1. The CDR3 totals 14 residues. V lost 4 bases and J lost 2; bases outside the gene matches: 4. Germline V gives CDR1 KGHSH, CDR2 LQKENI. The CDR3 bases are TGTGCCAGCTCACTGGACAGGGTGACCTACGAGCAGTACTTC. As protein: CASSLDRVTYEQYF.

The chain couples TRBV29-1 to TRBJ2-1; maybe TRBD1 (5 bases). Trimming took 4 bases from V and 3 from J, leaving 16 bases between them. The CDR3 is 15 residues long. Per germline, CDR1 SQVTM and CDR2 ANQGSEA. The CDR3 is CSVAILGRDYNEQFF. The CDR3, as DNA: TGCAGCGTTGCGATCCTGGGCAGGGACTACAATGAGCAGTTCTTC.

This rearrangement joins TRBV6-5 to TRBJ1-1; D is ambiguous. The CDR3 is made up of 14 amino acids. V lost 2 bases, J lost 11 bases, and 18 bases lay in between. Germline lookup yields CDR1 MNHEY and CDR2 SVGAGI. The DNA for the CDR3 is TGTGCCAGCAGTTACGGTCTACAGCGGCCAGCGGCTTTCTTT. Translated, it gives CASSYGLQRPAAFF.

This CDR3 is CATQGGTGGSEQYF. The CDR3 coding sequence is TGTGCCACCCAAGGGGGGACAGGGGGCTCCGAGCAGTACTTC. The V gene is TRBV19, the J gene TRBJ2-7, with TRBD1 matching 12 bases. V lost 10 bases, J lost 6 bases, and 10 bases stayed unmatched. This CDR3 comprises 14 residues. The germline V gene encodes CDR1 LNHDA and CDR2 SQIVND (reference sequence).

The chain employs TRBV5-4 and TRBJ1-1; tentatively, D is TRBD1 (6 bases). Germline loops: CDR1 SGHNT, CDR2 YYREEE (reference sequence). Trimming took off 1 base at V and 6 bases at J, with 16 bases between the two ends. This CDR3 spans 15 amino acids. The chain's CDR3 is CASSLTDSRSAEAFF. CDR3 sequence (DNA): TGTGCCAGCAGCTTGACGGACAGCCGGTCGGCTGAAGCTTTCTTT.

CDR3 sequence reads: CASSDSSGETQYF. In DNA form, the CDR3 reads TGTGCCAGCAGTGATTCTAGCGGAGAGACCCAGTACTTC. The chain has TRBV6-1 and TRBJ2-5; 7 positions agree with TRBD2. In germline, CDR1 is MNHNS, CDR2 SASEGT. Trimming at V came to 3 bases and at J to 4 bases, leaving 2 bases not matched to a gene. The length of the CDR3 is 13 residues.

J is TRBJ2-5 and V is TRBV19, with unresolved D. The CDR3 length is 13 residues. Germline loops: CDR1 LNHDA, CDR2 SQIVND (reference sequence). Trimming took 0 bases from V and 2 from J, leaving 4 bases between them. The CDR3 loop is CASSIDLQETQYF. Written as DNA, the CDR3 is TGTGCCAGTAGTATAGATCTGCAAGAGACCCAGTACTTC.

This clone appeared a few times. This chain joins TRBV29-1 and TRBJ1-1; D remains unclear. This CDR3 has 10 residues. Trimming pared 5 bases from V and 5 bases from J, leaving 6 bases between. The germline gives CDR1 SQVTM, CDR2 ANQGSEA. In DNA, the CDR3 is TGCAGCGTTCTGCAGACTGAAGCTTTCTTT. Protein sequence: CSVLQTEAFF.

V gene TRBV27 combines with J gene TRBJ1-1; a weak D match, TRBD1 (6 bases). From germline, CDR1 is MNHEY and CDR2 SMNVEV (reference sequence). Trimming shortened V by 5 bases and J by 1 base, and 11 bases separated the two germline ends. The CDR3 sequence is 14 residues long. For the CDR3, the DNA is TGTGCCAGCAGTCTCCAGGGGACGAACACTGAAGCTTTCTTT. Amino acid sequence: CASSLQGTNTEAFF.

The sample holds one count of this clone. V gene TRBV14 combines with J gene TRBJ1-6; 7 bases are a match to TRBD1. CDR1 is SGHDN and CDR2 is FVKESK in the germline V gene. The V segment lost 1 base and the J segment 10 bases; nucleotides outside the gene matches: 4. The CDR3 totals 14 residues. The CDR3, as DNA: TGTGCCAGCAGCCAAGGCAGGGGGAGCTCACCCCTCCACTTT. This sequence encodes CASSQGRGSSPLHF.

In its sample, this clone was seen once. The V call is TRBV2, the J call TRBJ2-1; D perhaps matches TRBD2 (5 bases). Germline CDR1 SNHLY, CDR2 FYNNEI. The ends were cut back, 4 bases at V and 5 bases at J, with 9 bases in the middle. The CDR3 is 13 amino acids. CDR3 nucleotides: TGTGCCAGCAGTGGGACTGGGGACAATGAGCAGTTCTTC. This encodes CASSGTGDNEQFF.

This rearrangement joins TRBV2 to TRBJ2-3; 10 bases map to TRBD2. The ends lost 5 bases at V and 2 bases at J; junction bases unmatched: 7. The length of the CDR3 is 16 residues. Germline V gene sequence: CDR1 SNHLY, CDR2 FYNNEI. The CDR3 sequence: CASSLRTSGITDTQYF. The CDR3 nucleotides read TGTGCCAGCAGTCTAAGGACTAGCGGAATCACAGATACGCAGTATTTT.

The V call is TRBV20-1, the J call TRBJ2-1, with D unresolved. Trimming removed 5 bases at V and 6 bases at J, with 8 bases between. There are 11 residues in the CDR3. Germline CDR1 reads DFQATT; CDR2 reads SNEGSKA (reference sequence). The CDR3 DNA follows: TGCAGTGCTCAATACACCAATGAGCAGTTCTTC. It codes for CSAQYTNEQFF.

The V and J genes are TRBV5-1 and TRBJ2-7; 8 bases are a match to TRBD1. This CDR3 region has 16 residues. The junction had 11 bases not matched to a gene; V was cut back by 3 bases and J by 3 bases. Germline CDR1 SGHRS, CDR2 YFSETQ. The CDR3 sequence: CASSWSTGQGGYEQYF. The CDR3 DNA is TGCGCCAGCAGCTGGAGCACAGGACAGGGTGGCTACGAGCAGTACTTC.

Here the CDR3 reads CASSYSATEGGYGYTF. In nucleotides, the CDR3 is TGTGCCAGCAGTTACTCGGCCACCGAGGGGGGGTATGGCTACACCTTC. The chain combines TRBV6-5 with TRBJ1-2; a possible D gene is TRBD1 (6 bases). Trimming removed 0 bases from V and 5 bases from J, with 16 bases in between. From germline, CDR1 is MNHEY and CDR2 SVGAGI. This CDR3 contains 16 residues.

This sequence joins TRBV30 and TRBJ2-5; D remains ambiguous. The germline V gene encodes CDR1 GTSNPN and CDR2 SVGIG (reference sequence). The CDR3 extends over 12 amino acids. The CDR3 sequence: CAWDELIGTQYF. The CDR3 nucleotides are TGTGCATGGGATGAATTAATCGGGACCCAGTACTTC.

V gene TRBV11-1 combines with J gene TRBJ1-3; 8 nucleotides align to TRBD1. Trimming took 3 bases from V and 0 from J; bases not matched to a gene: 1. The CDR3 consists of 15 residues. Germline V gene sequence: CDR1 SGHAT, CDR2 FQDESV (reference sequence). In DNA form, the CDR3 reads TGTGCCAGCAGCTTCGACAGGGGCTCTGGAAACACCATATATTTT. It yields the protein CASSFDRGSGNTIYF.